This TCR beta chain was documented in a study of blood T cell repertoires in COVID-19. Some clones are missing from TCRdb's copy, which holds only in-frame ones; the method was immunoSEQ multiplex PCR. Of around 150,000 clones listed, 87% are singletons. The CDR3 consists of 15 residues. V gave up 2 bases and J gave up 8 bases, with 15 bases separating them. The germline V gene has CDR1 SGHDN and CDR2 FVKESK. The sequenced material came from peripheral blood. This clonotype was obtained from an older woman with active or convalescent COVID-19. The chain has TRBV14 and TRBJ1-4, with no clear D. The chain's CDR3 is CASSQFSRPGEKLFF. The CDR3 DNA sequence: TGTGCCAGCAGCCAATTCTCTCGACCGGGAGAAAAACTGTTTTTT.